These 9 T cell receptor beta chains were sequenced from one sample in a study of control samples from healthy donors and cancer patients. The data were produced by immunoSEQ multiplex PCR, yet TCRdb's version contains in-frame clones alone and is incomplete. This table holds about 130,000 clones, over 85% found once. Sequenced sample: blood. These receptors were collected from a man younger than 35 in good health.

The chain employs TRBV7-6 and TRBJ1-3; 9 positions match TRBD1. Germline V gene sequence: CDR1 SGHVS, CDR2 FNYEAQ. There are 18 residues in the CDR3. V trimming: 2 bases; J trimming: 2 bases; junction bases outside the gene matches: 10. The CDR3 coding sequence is TGTGCCAGCAGCTTACCCCGGACAGGGGAATGTCCTGGAAACACCATATATTTT. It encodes CASSLPRTGECPGNTIYF.

CDR3 DNA sequence: TGTGCCAGCAAGGGGGACCGCTCCTACGAGCAGTACTTC. It encodes CASKGDRSYEQYF. J is TRBJ2-7 and V is TRBV2; the D gene is possibly TRBD1 (6 bases). The CDR3 runs 13 residues. Germline V CDR1 and CDR2: SNHLY, FYNNEI. V was clipped by 7 bases and J by 0 bases, with 10 bases between them.

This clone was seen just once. As DNA, the CDR3 is TGTGCCAGCAGTGACATTCCGGGACAGAGGGAAAAACTGTTTTTT. Its translation is CASSDIPGQREKLFF. This chain uses TRBV6-1 with TRBJ1-4; 7 bases map to TRBD1. The CDR3 consists of 15 residues. Germline values: CDR1 MNHNS, CDR2 SASEGT. The ends lost 3 bases at V and 8 bases at J; junction bases unmatched: 9.

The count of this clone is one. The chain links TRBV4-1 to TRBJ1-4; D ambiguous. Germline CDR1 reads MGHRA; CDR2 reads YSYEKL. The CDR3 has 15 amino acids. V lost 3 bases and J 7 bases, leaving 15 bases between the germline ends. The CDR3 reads CASSHPLKGGEKLFF. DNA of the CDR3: TGCGCCAGCAGCCACCCGCTAAAGGGTGGTGAAAAACTGTTTTTT.

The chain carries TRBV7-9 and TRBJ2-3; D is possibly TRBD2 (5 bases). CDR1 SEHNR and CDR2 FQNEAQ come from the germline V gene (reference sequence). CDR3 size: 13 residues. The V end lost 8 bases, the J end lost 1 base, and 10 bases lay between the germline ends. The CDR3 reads CASSEAGTDTQYF. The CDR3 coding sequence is TGTGCCAGCTCGGAGGCAGGCACAGATACGCAGTATTTT.

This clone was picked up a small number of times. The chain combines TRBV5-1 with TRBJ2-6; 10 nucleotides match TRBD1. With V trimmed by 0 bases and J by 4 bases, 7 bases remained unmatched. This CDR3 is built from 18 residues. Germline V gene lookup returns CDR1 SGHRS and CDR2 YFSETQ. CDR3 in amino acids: CASSLGSGQGQGANVLTF. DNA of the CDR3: TGCGCCAGCAGCTTGGGGTCGGGACAGGGGCAAGGGGCCAACGTCCTGACTTTC.

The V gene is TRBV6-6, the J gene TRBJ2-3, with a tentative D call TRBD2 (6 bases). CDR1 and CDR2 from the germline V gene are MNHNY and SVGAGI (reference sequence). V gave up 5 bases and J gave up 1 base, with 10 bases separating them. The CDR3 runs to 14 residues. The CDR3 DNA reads TGTGCCAGCAGTCGATCGGGGGGCACAGATACGCAGTATTTT. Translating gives CASSRSGGTDTQYF.

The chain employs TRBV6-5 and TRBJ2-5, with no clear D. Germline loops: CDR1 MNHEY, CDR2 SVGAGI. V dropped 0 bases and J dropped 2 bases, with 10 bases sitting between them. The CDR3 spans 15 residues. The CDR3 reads CASSYSIQRQETQYF. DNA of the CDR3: TGTGCCAGCAGTTACTCGATCCAGCGACAAGAGACCCAGTACTTC.

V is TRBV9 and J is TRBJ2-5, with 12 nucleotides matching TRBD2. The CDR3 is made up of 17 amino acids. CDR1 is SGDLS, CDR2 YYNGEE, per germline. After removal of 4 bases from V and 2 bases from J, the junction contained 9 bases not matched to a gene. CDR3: CASSRGLAGGMQETQYF. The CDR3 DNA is TGTGCCAGCAGCCGAGGGCTAGCGGGGGGGATGCAAGAGACCCAGTACTTC.